This T cell receptor (beta chain) appears in the sequencing data of a study of technical replicates of blood from four donors. The V gene end was trimmed by 5 bases and the J gene end by 4 bases; junction bases not matched to a gene: 5. Germline V CDR1 and CDR2: MNHEY, SMNVEV (reference sequence). The CDR3 extends over 17 amino acids. TCRdb's table, derived via immunoSEQ multiplex PCR, lists solely in-frame clones and lacks some. This table holds under 95,000 clones, 95% to 98% found once. Sequencing was performed on T cells isolated from PBMCs. V and J are TRBV27 and TRBJ2-1, with 16 bases aligning to TRBD2. The source is a human donor in good health. The CDR3 is CASSPPGLAGGYNEQFF. The CDR3 DNA reads TGTGCCAGCAGTCCCCCGGGACTAGCGGGAGGGTACAATGAGCAGTTCTTC.